This is a list of T cell receptor beta chains from one sample in a study of cytomegalovirus exposure and HLA in healthy donors. Measured with immunoSEQ multiplex PCR; TCRdb has only the in-frame clones, and not every one. The table records over 70,000 clones, under 85% of them present only once. What was sequenced was PBMCs. All receptors derive from a male donor in good health and CMV-seronegative. CDR3s include the opening cysteine and the closing phenylalanine or tryptophan. The D gene is left open where the match is weak. Only part of the rows carry a size: once, few, many, or a class if the clone is expanded.

CDR3nt: TGTGCCAGCGGAACAGGGGGGTACGAGCAGTACTTC
CDR3aa: CASGTGGYEQYF
v_gene: TRBV6-1
abundance: few
d_gene: TRBD1
j_gene: TRBJ2-7

CDR3nt: TGTGCCAGCAGGATGACAGGAGACTATGGCTACACCTTC
CDR3aa: CASRMTGDYGYTF
v_gene: TRBV6-5
abundance: NA
d_gene: NA
j_gene: TRBJ1-2

CDR3nt: TGTGCCAGTAGTATGTCCGGGACAGGAGTCTACGAGCAGTACTTC
CDR3aa: CASSMSGTGVYEQYF
v_gene: TRBV19
abundance: NA
d_gene: TRBD1
j_gene: TRBJ2-7

CDR3nt: TGTGCCAGCAGTTACTCGAGGGCCAATGAAGCTTTCTTT
CDR3aa: CASSYSRANEAFF
v_gene: TRBV6-5
abundance: NA
d_gene: NA
j_gene: TRBJ1-1

CDR3nt: TGTGCCAGTAGTATACGAGGGATGAGGGACGAGCAGTACTTC
CDR3aa: CASSIRGMRDEQYF
v_gene: TRBV19
abundance: NA
d_gene: NA
j_gene: TRBJ2-7

CDR3nt: TGTGCCAGCAGTCCCCCAGGGTCTGGGGCCAACGTCCTGACTTTC
CDR3aa: CASSPPGSGANVLTF
v_gene: TRBV28
abundance: NA
d_gene: NA
j_gene: TRBJ2-6

CDR3nt: TGTGCCAGCAGTTCTAAGATTGGTGGCTACACCTTC
CDR3aa: CASSSKIGGYTF
v_gene: TRBV28
abundance: NA
d_gene: NA
j_gene: TRBJ1-2

CDR3nt: TGTGCCAGCAGCTTAGGTGGGACTAGCGGGAGAGGATCCTACAATGAGCAGTTCTTC
CDR3aa: CASSLGGTSGRGSYNEQFF
v_gene: TRBV7-8
abundance: NA
d_gene: TRBD2
j_gene: TRBJ2-1

CDR3nt: TGTGCCAGCAGCAGAAACGGGGGGCTGAACACCGGGGAGCTGTTTTTT
CDR3aa: CASSRNGGLNTGELFF
v_gene: TRBV7-2
abundance: NA
d_gene: NA
j_gene: TRBJ2-2

CDR3nt: TGCGCCAGCAGCCCAAGTCGCTCCGGGACTAGCAACGAGCAGTACTTC
CDR3aa: CASSPSRSGTSNEQYF
v_gene: TRBV5-1
abundance: NA
d_gene: TRBD2
j_gene: TRBJ2-7

CDR3nt: TGCGCCAGCAGCCAAGATCAACTAGCGGTTAGCACAGATACGCAGTATTTT
CDR3aa: CASSQDQLAVSTDTQYF
v_gene: TRBV4-3
abundance: once
d_gene: TRBD2
j_gene: TRBJ2-3

CDR3nt: TGTGCCAGCAGTGAACTAGCGGGGTCTAATGAGCAGTTCTTC
CDR3aa: CASSELAGSNEQFF
v_gene: TRBV6-4
abundance: few
d_gene: TRBD2
j_gene: TRBJ2-1

CDR3nt: TGTGCCAGCAGTTTGAGGGCTGGCTATGGCTACACCTTC
CDR3aa: CASSLRAGYGYTF
v_gene: TRBV28
abundance: few
d_gene: NA
j_gene: TRBJ1-2

CDR3nt: TGTGCCAGCAGTTTCATAGGGGTCACCGGGGAGCTGTTTTTT
CDR3aa: CASSFIGVTGELFF
v_gene: TRBV28
abundance: NA
d_gene: NA
j_gene: TRBJ2-2

CDR3nt: TGTGCCAGCAGTTACTCGAGGTCAGGGCAGCCCCAGCATTTT
CDR3aa: CASSYSRSGQPQHF
v_gene: TRBV6-5
abundance: few
d_gene: NA
j_gene: TRBJ1-5

CDR3nt: TGTTCCAGCAGCTTACCTCGGACAGGGGGCCGGGGAACTGAAGCTTTCTTT
CDR3aa: CSSSLPRTGGRGTEAFF
v_gene: TRBV7-9
abundance: NA
d_gene: TRBD1
j_gene: TRBJ1-1

CDR3nt: TGTGCCAGCAGACAGAGTTCCTACGAGCAGTACTTC
CDR3aa: CASRQSSYEQYF
v_gene: TRBV6-5
abundance: NA
d_gene: NA
j_gene: TRBJ2-7

CDR3nt: TGTGCCACCTACGGTCAAGAGACCCAGTACTTC
CDR3aa: CATYGQETQYF
v_gene: TRBV28
abundance: NA
d_gene: NA
j_gene: TRBJ2-5

CDR3nt: TGTGCCAGCAGTCCGGGACTAGCGGGAGGGCCGGAAGAGACCCAGTACTTC
CDR3aa: CASSPGLAGGPEETQYF
v_gene: TRBV5-4
abundance: NA
d_gene: TRBD2
j_gene: TRBJ2-5

CDR3nt: TGTGCCAGTAGTATAGAAGGGGTCACTGGCTACACCTTC
CDR3aa: CASSIEGVTGYTF
v_gene: TRBV19
abundance: NA
d_gene: NA
j_gene: TRBJ1-2

CDR3nt: TGTGCCAGCAGTCCTATCCCGGGTGCTGAAGCTTTCTTT
CDR3aa: CASSPIPGAEAFF
v_gene: TRBV14
abundance: NA
d_gene: NA
j_gene: TRBJ1-1

CDR3nt: TGTGCCAGCAGCTTAGAGGTTTCTGGGGCCGAGCAGTACTTC
CDR3aa: CASSLEVSGAEQYF
v_gene: TRBV7-9
abundance: NA
d_gene: NA
j_gene: TRBJ2-7

CDR3nt: TGTGCCAGCAGCGTCCAATTCGCAGGGGGGAACACCGGGGAGCTGTTTTTT
CDR3aa: CASSVQFAGGNTGELFF
v_gene: TRBV9
abundance: NA
d_gene: TRBD1
j_gene: TRBJ2-2

CDR3nt: TGTGCCAGCAGTGAACAGGGGGCTGGGGCCAACGTCCTGACTTTC
CDR3aa: CASSEQGAGANVLTF
v_gene: TRBV2
abundance: once
d_gene: TRBD1
j_gene: TRBJ2-6

CDR3nt: TGTGCCAGTAGTATACTAGCGGGAGGGCCGCATACGCAGTATTTT
CDR3aa: CASSILAGGPHTQYF
v_gene: TRBV19
abundance: NA
d_gene: TRBD2
j_gene: TRBJ2-3

CDR3nt: TGTGCCAGCAGCTTAAGGAGGGACAACACCGGGGAGCTGTTTTTT
CDR3aa: CASSLRRDNTGELFF
v_gene: TRBV7-8
abundance: NA
d_gene: NA
j_gene: TRBJ2-2

CDR3nt: TGTGCCAGCAGCTTAGACCGGACTAGCACAGATACGCAGTATTTT
CDR3aa: CASSLDRTSTDTQYF
v_gene: TRBV7-2
abundance: once
d_gene: NA
j_gene: TRBJ2-3

CDR3nt: TGTGCCAGCAGTGACTCACAGGGTGGGGCCAACGTCCTGACTTTC
CDR3aa: CASSDSQGGANVLTF
v_gene: TRBV6-4
abundance: medium-sized
d_gene: NA
j_gene: TRBJ2-6

CDR3nt: TGTGCCAGCAGCCCGGGATTTACACCTGTGAGCGGGAGGGCCGGAGAATACTTC
CDR3aa: CASSPGFTPVSGRAGEYF
v_gene: TRBV7-9
abundance: NA
d_gene: TRBD2
j_gene: TRBJ2-5

CDR3nt: TGTGCCAGCAACGGGGGGGACACTTATTCACCCCTCCACTTT
CDR3aa: CASNGGDTYSPLHF
v_gene: TRBV28
abundance: NA
d_gene: NA
j_gene: TRBJ1-6

CDR3nt: TGTGCCAGCACCCCGCAGAACACAGATACGCAGTATTTT
CDR3aa: CASTPQNTDTQYF
v_gene: TRBV7-8
abundance: NA
d_gene: NA
j_gene: TRBJ2-3

CDR3nt: TGTGCCAGCGCCACGGGACTAGCGGGCGGCTATGAGCAGTTCTTC
CDR3aa: CASATGLAGGYEQFF
v_gene: TRBV6-5
abundance: NA
d_gene: TRBD2
j_gene: TRBJ2-1

CDR3nt: TGCGCCAGCAGCCCCCCGGGGTCTAGCAATCAGCCCCAGCATTTT
CDR3aa: CASSPPGSSNQPQHF
v_gene: TRBV4-1
abundance: NA
d_gene: NA
j_gene: TRBJ1-5

CDR3nt: TGTGCCAGCAGTGCAACAGGGACCTACACCGGGGAGCTGTTTTTT
CDR3aa: CASSATGTYTGELFF
v_gene: TRBV6-4
abundance: few
d_gene: NA
j_gene: TRBJ2-2

CDR3nt: TGCGCCAGCAGTGAGTCGGCGGGAAACACCGGGGAGCTGTTTTTT
CDR3aa: CASSESAGNTGELFF
v_gene: TRBV10-1
abundance: NA
d_gene: NA
j_gene: TRBJ2-2

CDR3nt: TGCGCCAGCAGCTTAGGACTAGCGGATAGTACAGATACGCAGTATTTT
CDR3aa: CASSLGLADSTDTQYF
v_gene: TRBV5-1
abundance: once
d_gene: TRBD2
j_gene: TRBJ2-3

CDR3nt: TGCGCCAGCAGCCAAACTAACCCGGGAAATGGCTACACCTTC
CDR3aa: CASSQTNPGNGYTF
v_gene: TRBV4-3
abundance: NA
d_gene: NA
j_gene: TRBJ1-2

CDR3nt: TGTGCCAGCAGCACCCGACAGGGTGTTGCCGGGGAGCTGTTTTTT
CDR3aa: CASSTRQGVAGELFF
v_gene: TRBV5-5
abundance: NA
d_gene: TRBD1
j_gene: TRBJ2-2

CDR3nt: TGTGCCAGCAGCCCGACAGGCCCGGGCACCGGGGAGCTGTTTTTT
CDR3aa: CASSPTGPGTGELFF
v_gene: TRBV28
abundance: NA
d_gene: NA
j_gene: TRBJ2-2

CDR3nt: TGCGCCAGCAGCCAAGATTCGAGCTCTGGGGCCAACGTCCTGACTTTC
CDR3aa: CASSQDSSSGANVLTF
v_gene: TRBV7-2
abundance: NA
d_gene: NA
j_gene: TRBJ2-6

CDR3nt: TGCGCCAGCAGCCAAGCCATGGCAGGGGGTTTCCTAAATCAGCCCCAGCATTTT
CDR3aa: CASSQAMAGGFLNQPQHF
v_gene: TRBV4-1
abundance: NA
d_gene: TRBD1
j_gene: TRBJ1-5

CDR3nt: TGTGCCAGTAGTATAGATCGGGGGAAGCCCACTGAAGCTTTCTTT
CDR3aa: CASSIDRGKPTEAFF
v_gene: TRBV19
abundance: NA
d_gene: NA
j_gene: TRBJ1-1

CDR3nt: TGTGCCAGCTCACCACCATCCGGGACAGGGGGTAGCTATGGCTACACCTTC
CDR3aa: CASSPPSGTGGSYGYTF
v_gene: TRBV18
abundance: NA
d_gene: TRBD1
j_gene: TRBJ1-2

CDR3nt: TGTGCCAGTAGTATAGCCCTCTTCAGGGGGCGCGGCGCCGGGGAGCTGTTTTTT
CDR3aa: CASSIALFRGRGAGELFF
v_gene: TRBV19
abundance: few
d_gene: TRBD1
j_gene: TRBJ2-2

CDR3nt: TGCGCCAGCAGCCACCGAAACCCGGGACAGGGATCCCATGGCTACACCTTC
CDR3aa: CASSHRNPGQGSHGYTF
v_gene: TRBV4-1
abundance: NA
d_gene: TRBD1
j_gene: TRBJ1-2

CDR3nt: TGTGCCAGTAGTATACGGGGGGGCACAAACAATGAGCAGTTCTTC
CDR3aa: CASSIRGGTNNEQFF
v_gene: TRBV19
abundance: NA
d_gene: TRBD2
j_gene: TRBJ2-1

CDR3nt: TGTGCCAGCAATCTCCCCGGTACCTACGAGCAGTACTTC
CDR3aa: CASNLPGTYEQYF
v_gene: TRBV28
abundance: NA
d_gene: NA
j_gene: TRBJ2-7

CDR3nt: TGTGCCAGCAGTTGGGGACAGGGGGCAAATCAGCCCCAGCATTTT
CDR3aa: CASSWGQGANQPQHF
v_gene: TRBV6-6
abundance: NA
d_gene: TRBD1
j_gene: TRBJ1-5

CDR3nt: TGTGCCAGCAGCTATCTAACAGGAGACGGAAACACCATATATTTT
CDR3aa: CASSYLTGDGNTIYF
v_gene: TRBV5-6
abundance: NA
d_gene: NA
j_gene: TRBJ1-3

CDR3nt: TGTGCCAGCAGCTTGTTGCAGGGGGCGCCGCAGCAGTACTTC
CDR3aa: CASSLLQGAPQQYF
v_gene: TRBV5-8
abundance: few
d_gene: TRBD1
j_gene: TRBJ2-7

CDR3nt: TGTGCCAGCAGCCTCGGGACTAGCGGGAAGTCTAAGGTCAATGAGCAGTTCTTC
CDR3aa: CASSLGTSGKSKVNEQFF
v_gene: TRBV7-7
abundance: NA
d_gene: TRBD2
j_gene: TRBJ2-1

CDR3nt: TGCAGCGTAGACCAGGGTCGATTTTTGGGGGCTTTCTTT
CDR3aa: CSVDQGRFLGAFF
v_gene: TRBV29-1
abundance: NA
d_gene: NA
j_gene: TRBJ1-1

CDR3nt: TGTGCCAGCAGTTCCGCAGGGTACGAGCAGTACTTC
CDR3aa: CASSSAGYEQYF
v_gene: TRBV6-1
abundance: once
d_gene: NA
j_gene: TRBJ2-7

CDR3nt: TGTGCCAGCTCACCAGGGCAGGGGGGCTACACCTTC
CDR3aa: CASSPGQGGYTF
v_gene: TRBV18
abundance: NA
d_gene: NA
j_gene: TRBJ1-2

CDR3nt: TGTGCCAGCAGCTCGAAGCTAGAGGGGCCCCAGCATTTT
CDR3aa: CASSSKLEGPQHF
v_gene: TRBV5-6
abundance: NA
d_gene: NA
j_gene: TRBJ1-5